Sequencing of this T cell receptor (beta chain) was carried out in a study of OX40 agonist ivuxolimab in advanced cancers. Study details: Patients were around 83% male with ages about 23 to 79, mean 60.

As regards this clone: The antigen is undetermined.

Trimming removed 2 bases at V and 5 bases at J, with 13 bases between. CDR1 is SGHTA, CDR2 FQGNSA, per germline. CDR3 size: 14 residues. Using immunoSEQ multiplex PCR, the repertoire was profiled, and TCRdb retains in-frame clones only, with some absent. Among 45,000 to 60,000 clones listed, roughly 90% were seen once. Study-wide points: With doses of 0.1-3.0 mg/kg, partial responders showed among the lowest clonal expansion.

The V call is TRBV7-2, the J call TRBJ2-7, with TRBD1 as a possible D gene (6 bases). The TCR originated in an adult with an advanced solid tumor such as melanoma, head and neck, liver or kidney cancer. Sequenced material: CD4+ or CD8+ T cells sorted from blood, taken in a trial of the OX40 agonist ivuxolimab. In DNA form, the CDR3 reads TGTGCCAGCAGCTTAAGGGACACTCTCCACGAGCAGTACTTC. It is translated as CASSLRDTLHEQYF.